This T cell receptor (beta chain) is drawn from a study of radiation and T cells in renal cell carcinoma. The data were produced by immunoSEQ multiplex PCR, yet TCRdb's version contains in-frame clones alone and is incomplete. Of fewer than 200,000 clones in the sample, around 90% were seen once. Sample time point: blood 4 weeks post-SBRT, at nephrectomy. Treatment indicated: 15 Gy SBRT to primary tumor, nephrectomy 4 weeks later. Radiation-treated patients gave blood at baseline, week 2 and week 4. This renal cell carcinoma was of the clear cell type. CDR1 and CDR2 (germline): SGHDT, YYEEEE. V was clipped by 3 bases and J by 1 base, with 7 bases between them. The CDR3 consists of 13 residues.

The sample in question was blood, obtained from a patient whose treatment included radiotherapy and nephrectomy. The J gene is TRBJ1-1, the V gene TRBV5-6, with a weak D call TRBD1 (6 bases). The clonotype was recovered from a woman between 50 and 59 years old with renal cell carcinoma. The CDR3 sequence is CASSSTGNTEAFF. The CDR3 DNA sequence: TGTGCCAGCAGCTCGACAGGGAACACTGAAGCTTTCTTT. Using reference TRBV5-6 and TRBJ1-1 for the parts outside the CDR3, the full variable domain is DAGVTQSPTHLIKTRGQQVTLRCSPKSGHDTVSWYQQALGQGPQFIFQYYEEEERQRGNFPDRFSGHQFPNYSSELNVNALLLGDSALYLCASSSTGNTEAFFGQGTRLTVV.